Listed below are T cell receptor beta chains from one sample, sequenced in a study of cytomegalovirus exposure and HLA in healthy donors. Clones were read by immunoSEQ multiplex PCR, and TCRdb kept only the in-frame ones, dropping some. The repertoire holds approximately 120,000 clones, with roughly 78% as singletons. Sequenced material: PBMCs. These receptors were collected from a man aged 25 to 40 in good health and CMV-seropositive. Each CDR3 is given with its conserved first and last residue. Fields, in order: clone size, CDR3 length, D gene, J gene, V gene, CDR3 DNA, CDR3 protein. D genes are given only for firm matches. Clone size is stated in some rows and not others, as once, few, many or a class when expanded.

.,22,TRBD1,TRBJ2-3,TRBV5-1,TGCGCCAGCAGCCCACCACGCAACCTTGCGGGACAGGGGGGCTGGATGACAGATACGCAGTATTTT,CASSPPRNLAGQGGWMTDTQYF
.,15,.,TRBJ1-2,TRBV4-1,TGCGCCAGCAGCCAAGATAACAACAGGAACTATGGCTACACCTTC,CASSQDNNRNYGYTF
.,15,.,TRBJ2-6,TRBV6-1,TGTGCCAGCACCGGGGGATACTCTGGGGCCAACGTCCTGACTTTC,CASTGGYSGANVLTF
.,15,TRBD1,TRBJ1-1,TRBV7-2,TGTGCCAGCAGCATTCAACAGGGGGTGAACACTGAAGCTTTCTTT,CASSIQQGVNTEAFF
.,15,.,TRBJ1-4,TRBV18,TGTGCCAGCTCACCAGGGACACACAATAATGAAAAACTGTTTTTT,CASSPGTHNNEKLFF
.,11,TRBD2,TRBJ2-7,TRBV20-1,TGCAGTGCTAGTCCGGGGGGGCAGGGTTACTTC,CSASPGGQGYF
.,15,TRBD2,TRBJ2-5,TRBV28,TGTGCCAGCAGTCCGACCGGGAGGCTAGAAGAGACCCAGTACTTC,CASSPTGRLEETQYF
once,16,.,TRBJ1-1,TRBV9,TGTGCCAGCAGCGAAGACGGGATCGGGAGGGGCACTGAAGCTTTCTTT,CASSEDGIGRGTEAFF
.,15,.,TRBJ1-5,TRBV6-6,TGTGCCAGCAGTTACGCGGGAGGTCCCAATCAGCCCCAGCATTTT,CASSYAGGPNQPQHF
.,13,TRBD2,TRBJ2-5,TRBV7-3,TGTGCCAGCAGCTTAAAGTTAGCGGGGACCCAGTACTTC,CASSLKLAGTQYF
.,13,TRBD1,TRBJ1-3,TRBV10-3,TGTGCCACCCGGGACAGCTCTGGAAACACCATATATTTT,CATRDSSGNTIYF
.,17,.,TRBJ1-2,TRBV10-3,TGTGCCATCAGTGAGTCCGAAACCGGCGGAGCTAACTATGGCTACACCTTC,CAISESETGGANYGYTF
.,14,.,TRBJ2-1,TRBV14,TGTGCCAGCGGACGTGACAGCTCCTACAATGAGCAGTTCTTC,CASGRDSSYNEQFF
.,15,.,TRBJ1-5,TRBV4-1,TGCGCCAGCAGCCAATTCGATACGGGAACTCAGCCCCAGCATTTT,CASSQFDTGTQPQHF
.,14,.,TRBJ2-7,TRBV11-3,TGTGCCAGCAGCTTCTCAGGGGCATCCTACGAGCAGTACTTC,CASSFSGASYEQYF
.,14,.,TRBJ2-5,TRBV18,TGTGCCAGCTCACACCTGCGAGAACAAGAGACCCAGTACTTC,CASSHLREQETQYF
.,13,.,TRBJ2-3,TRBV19,TGTGCCAGTAGTATAGTCGGTATGGATACGCAGTATTTT,CASSIVGMDTQYF
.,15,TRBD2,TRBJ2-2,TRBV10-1,TGCGCCAGCAGTGAACGACTAGCGGGGGCCGGGGAGCTGTTTTTT,CASSERLAGAGELFF
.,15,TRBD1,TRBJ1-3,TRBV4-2,TGTGCCAGCAGCCCCGGACAGGGTGTTGGAAACACCATATATTTT,CASSPGQGVGNTIYF
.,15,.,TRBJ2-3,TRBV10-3,TGTGCCATCAGCTCTAGCCTCGTCGGCACAGATACGCAGTATTTT,CAISSSLVGTDTQYF
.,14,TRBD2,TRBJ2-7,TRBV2,TGTGCCAGCTTGTCGACTAGCACCTCCTACGAGCAGTACTTC,CASLSTSTSYEQYF
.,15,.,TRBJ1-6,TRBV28,TGTGCCAGCAGTTTTCTAAGCTCCTATAATTCACCCCTCCACTTT,CASSFLSSYNSPLHF
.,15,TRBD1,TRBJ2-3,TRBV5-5,TGTGCCAGCAGCTTGCGGGGACAGAGCACAGATACGCAGTATTTT,CASSLRGQSTDTQYF
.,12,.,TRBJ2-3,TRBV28,TGTGCCAGCAGCGTCCCGCAGGGTACGCAGTATTTT,CASSVPQGTQYF
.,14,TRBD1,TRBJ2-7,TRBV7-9,TGTGCCAGCAGATCCGGACAGGGGGGATTGGAGCAGTACTTC,CASRSGQGGLEQYF
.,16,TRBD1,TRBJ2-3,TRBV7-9,TGTGCCAGCAGCAAAGGACAGGGGGCGTATTCAGATACGCAGTATTTT,CASSKGQGAYSDTQYF
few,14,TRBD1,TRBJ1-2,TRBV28,TGTGCCAGCGAGAGGGACAGACAAACATATGGCTACACCTTC,CASERDRQTYGYTF
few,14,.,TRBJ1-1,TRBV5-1,TGCGCCAGCAGCCCTCGGCAGGCGAACACTGAAGCTTTCTTT,CASSPRQANTEAFF
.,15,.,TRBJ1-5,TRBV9,TGTGCCAGCAGCGTAGATCCAGGGGCCGATCAGCCCCAGCATTTT,CASSVDPGADQPQHF
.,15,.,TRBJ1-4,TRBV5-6,TGTGCCAGCAGCTTTCAGGGTGGAGCTAATGAAAAACTGTTTTTT,CASSFQGGANEKLFF
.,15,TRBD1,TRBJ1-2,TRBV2,TGTGCCAGCAGTGAGGGACAGGTGGGCAACTATGGCTACACCTTC,CASSEGQVGNYGYTF
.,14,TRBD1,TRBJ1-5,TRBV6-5,TGTGCCAGCAGTTTCCGGGACAGGGGGCAGCCCCAGCATTTT,CASSFRDRGQPQHF
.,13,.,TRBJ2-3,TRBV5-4,TGTGCCAGCAGCCGGAGAGGGGGAGATACGCAGTATTTT,CASSRRGGDTQYF
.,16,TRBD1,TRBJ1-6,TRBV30,TGTGCCTGGAGTGTTGCAGGGGGCACGAATAATTCACCCCTCCACTTT,CAWSVAGGTNNSPLHF
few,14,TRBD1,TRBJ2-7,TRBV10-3,TGTGCCATCAGGATGGGACAGGACTCCTACGAGCAGTACTTC,CAIRMGQDSYEQYF
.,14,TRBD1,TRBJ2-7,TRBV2,TGTGCCAGCACTTTGACAGGGGTGTTCTACGAGCAGTACTTC,CASTLTGVFYEQYF
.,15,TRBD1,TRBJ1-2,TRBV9,TGTGCCAGCAGCGCAACAGGGGGAAGAGGCTATGGCTACACCTTC,CASSATGGRGYGYTF
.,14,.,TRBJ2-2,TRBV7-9,TGTGCCAGCAGCTTAGATCTAACCACCGGGGAGCTGTTTTTT,CASSLDLTTGELFF
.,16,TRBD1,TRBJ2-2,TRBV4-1,TGCGCCAGCAGCCCTACAGGGGGCATGAACACCGGGGAGCTGTTTTTT,CASSPTGGMNTGELFF
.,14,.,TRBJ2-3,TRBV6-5,TGTGCCAGCAGTTATAGTTTTGGCACAGATACGCAGTATTTT,CASSYSFGTDTQYF
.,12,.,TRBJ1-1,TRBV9,TGTGCCAGCAGCGCCGGAACGGGAGAAGCTTTCTTT,CASSAGTGEAFF
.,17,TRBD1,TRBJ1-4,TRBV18,TGTGCCAGCTCACCACTGTCAGGACAGGGTACTAATGAAAAACTGTTTTTT,CASSPLSGQGTNEKLFF
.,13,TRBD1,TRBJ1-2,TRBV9,TGTGCCAGCAGCGTCGGGACAGACTATGGCTACACCTTC,CASSVGTDYGYTF
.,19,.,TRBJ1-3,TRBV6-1,TGTGCCAGCAGTGAAAGGATATTCAGAACAGGGTTTAAAGGAAACACCATATATTTT,CASSERIFRTGFKGNTIYF
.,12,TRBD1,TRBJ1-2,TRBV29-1,TGCAGCGCTTACGGGACAGGGGATGGCTACACCTTC,CSAYGTGDGYTF